The rows below give T cell receptor beta chains drawn from one sample of a study of glioma-infiltrating T cells after dendritic cell vaccination. Sequencing was performed with immunoSEQ multiplex PCR; in TCRdb, only in-frame clones are kept and a portion is missing. The repertoire holds roughly 100,000 clones, with around 87% as singletons. The sequenced sample was blood, obtained after dendritic cell vaccination. The receptors here all came from a human donor with glioblastoma. The CDR3 runs from the conserved cysteine through the conserved F or W. The D gene is left open where the match is weak. Size is stated for part of the rows, as once, few or many counts, or as a class when the clone is expanded.

v_call: TRBV6-6
j_call: TRBJ2-1
d_call: .
clone_size: .
cdr3_aa: CASRLTDPYNEQFF
cdr3_nt: TGTGCCAGCAGACTGACAGACCCGTACAATGAGCAGTTCTTC

v_call: TRBV6-6
j_call: TRBJ2-1
d_call: TRBD2
clone_size: .
cdr3_aa: CASDSSRGFYNEQFF
cdr3_nt: TGTGCCAGCGACTCTTCGCGGGGGTTTTACAATGAGCAGTTCTTC

v_call: TRBV30
j_call: TRBJ2-7
d_call: .
clone_size: .
cdr3_aa: CAWSVHGGYSYEQYF
cdr3_nt: TGTGCCTGGAGTGTACACGGGGGATACTCCTACGAGCAGTACTTC

v_call: TRBV6-5
j_call: TRBJ2-1
d_call: .
clone_size: .
cdr3_aa: CASGTPRDNEQFF
cdr3_nt: TGTGCCAGCGGGACTCCCAGGGACAATGAGCAGTTCTTC

v_call: TRBV11-1
j_call: TRBJ2-2
d_call: .
clone_size: once
cdr3_aa: CASSLLSGELFF
cdr3_nt: TGTGCCAGCAGCTTATTGAGCGGGGAGCTGTTTTTT

v_call: TRBV27
j_call: TRBJ1-1
d_call: TRBD1
clone_size: .
cdr3_aa: CASRVQGKNTEAFF
cdr3_nt: TGTGCCAGCAGGGTACAGGGGAAGAACACTGAAGCTTTCTTT

v_call: TRBV11-1
j_call: TRBJ1-3
d_call: .
clone_size: .
cdr3_aa: CASSFTGNTIYF
cdr3_nt: TGTGCCAGCAGCTTTACTGGAAACACCATATATTTT

v_call: TRBV27
j_call: TRBJ2-7
d_call: TRBD2
clone_size: .
cdr3_aa: CASSLPTSGSIKREQYF
cdr3_nt: TGTGCCAGCAGTTTACCTACTAGCGGGAGTATCAAACGCGAGCAGTACTTC

v_call: TRBV19
j_call: TRBJ2-1
d_call: TRBD1
clone_size: .
cdr3_aa: CASRQDRDHNEQFF
cdr3_nt: TGTGCCAGTAGACAGGACAGGGACCACAATGAGCAGTTCTTC

v_call: TRBV30
j_call: TRBJ2-1
d_call: TRBD1
clone_size: once
cdr3_aa: CAWGGTGEYNEQFF
cdr3_nt: TGTGCCTGGGGGGGGACAGGGGAATACAATGAGCAGTTCTTC

v_call: TRBV28
j_call: TRBJ2-1
d_call: TRBD2
clone_size: once
cdr3_aa: CATWTSEHNEQFF
cdr3_nt: TGTGCCACCTGGACTAGCGAACACAATGAGCAGTTCTTC

v_call: TRBV5-1
j_call: TRBJ1-4
d_call: TRBD1
clone_size: few
cdr3_aa: CASSLEPGQKNEKLFF
cdr3_nt: TGCGCCAGCAGCTTAGAGCCGGGACAGAAGAATGAAAAACTGTTTTTT

v_call: TRBV27
j_call: TRBJ2-5
d_call: .
clone_size: .
cdr3_aa: CASSSREPQETQYF
cdr3_nt: TGTGCCAGCAGTTCTCGGGAGCCTCAAGAGACCCAGTACTTC

v_call: TRBV15
j_call: TRBJ1-1
d_call: .
clone_size: .
cdr3_aa: CATSREGGLGAGAFF
cdr3_nt: TGTGCCACCAGCAGAGAGGGAGGGTTGGGGGCGGGGGCTTTCTTT

v_call: TRBV2
j_call: TRBJ2-5
d_call: TRBD1
clone_size: .
cdr3_aa: CANGQGAGETQYF
cdr3_nt: TGTGCCAACGGACAGGGGGCAGGGGAGACCCAGTACTTC

v_call: TRBV5-4
j_call: TRBJ1-1
d_call: TRBD1
clone_size: .
cdr3_aa: CASSRTGINTEAFF
cdr3_nt: TGTGCCAGCAGCAGGACAGGGATAAACACTGAAGCTTTCTTT

v_call: TRBV19
j_call: TRBJ2-7
d_call: TRBD2
clone_size: .
cdr3_aa: CASSKGEREGYEQYF
cdr3_nt: TGTGCCAGTAGTAAAGGGGAGCGGGAGGGCTACGAGCAGTACTTC

v_call: TRBV29-1
j_call: TRBJ2-6
d_call: .
clone_size: .
cdr3_aa: CSASEGSGANVLTF
cdr3_nt: TGCAGCGCCTCGGAGGGGTCTGGGGCCAACGTCCTGACTTTC

v_call: TRBV18
j_call: TRBJ1-1
d_call: TRBD1
clone_size: .
cdr3_aa: CASSLGQGAEVTEAFF
cdr3_nt: TGTGCCAGCTCATTAGGACAGGGGGCCGAGGTCACTGAAGCTTTCTTT

v_call: TRBV5-1
j_call: TRBJ1-1
d_call: .
clone_size: .
cdr3_aa: CASSLEQGVGRDTEAFF
cdr3_nt: TGCGCCAGCAGCTTGGAACAGGGAGTGGGACGGGACACTGAAGCTTTCTTT

v_call: TRBV7-3
j_call: TRBJ2-7
d_call: TRBD2
clone_size: .
cdr3_aa: CASSKGLAGEQYF
cdr3_nt: TGTGCCAGCAGCAAGGGACTAGCGGGGGAGCAGTACTTC

v_call: TRBV6-5
j_call: TRBJ2-7
d_call: .
clone_size: .
cdr3_aa: CASHSLAEQYF
cdr3_nt: TGTGCCAGCCACTCACTAGCCGAGCAGTACTTC

v_call: TRBV7-9
j_call: TRBJ1-2
d_call: TRBD1
clone_size: .
cdr3_aa: CASSLDRGGYGYTF
cdr3_nt: TGTGCCAGCAGCTTAGACAGGGGCGGGTATGGCTACACCTTC

v_call: TRBV14
j_call: TRBJ1-5
d_call: .
clone_size: once
cdr3_aa: CASSQLDRVHHRPQHF
cdr3_nt: TGTGCCAGCAGCCAACTAGACCGTGTCCATCATAGGCCCCAGCATTTT

v_call: TRBV2
j_call: TRBJ2-7
d_call: TRBD2
clone_size: .
cdr3_aa: CASSELAGVYEQYF
cdr3_nt: TGTGCCAGCAGTGAACTGGCGGGAGTTTACGAGCAGTACTTC

v_call: TRBV7-8
j_call: TRBJ2-1
d_call: TRBD2
clone_size: .
cdr3_aa: CASSAAGGHSYNEQFF
cdr3_nt: TGTGCCAGCAGCGCGGCGGGGGGGCACTCCTACAATGAGCAGTTCTTC

v_call: TRBV11-2
j_call: TRBJ2-5
d_call: .
clone_size: .
cdr3_aa: CASSLGRSMYQETQYF
cdr3_nt: TGTGCCAGCAGCTTAGGACGGAGCATGTACCAAGAGACCCAGTACTTC